This T cell receptor (beta chain) appears in the sequencing data of a study of blood T cell repertoires in COVID-19. About the study: Sites across the United States, Italy and Spain contributed samples from acute and convalescent COVID-19. Sources were T cells, B-cell-depleted T cells, or PBMCs; the material itself was cDNA or gDNA.

The CDR3 spans 16 residues. V gave up 1 base and J gave up 7 bases; unmatched junction bases: 8. Per the germline V gene, CDR1 is KGHDR and CDR2 is SFDVKD. Per the authors' pipeline: By means of reference gene primer amplification, nucleated cell counts were estimated. Only in-frame clones appear in the TCRdb table, and some are missing; sequencing was by immunoSEQ multiplex PCR. That table furnishes V, J and clone size, whereas the DNA furnished D and trimming. The sample consists of some 120,000 clones, around 87% of them appearing once. The specimen sequenced was peripheral blood. V and J are TRBV24-1 and TRBJ2-1, with TRBD2 matching over 8 bases. This receptor was obtained from a man aged 45-65 years with acute or convalescent COVID-19. CDR3 nucleotides: TGTGCCACCAGTGATTTTGGTACTAGCGGAAGAAATGAGCAGTTCTTC. Amino acid sequence: CATSDFGTSGRNEQFF.